Below are 30 T cell receptor beta chains sequenced from a single sample in a study of regulatory T cells in long-lasting Graves disease. Libraries of TCR beta came from iRepertoire HTBI primers plus Arm-PCR of CDR3 regions. TCRdb processed the multiplex PCR reads anew with MiXCR; each CDR3 protein has one entry. The sample lists some 250,000 distinct CDR3 sequences; around 16% were seen once. Time point described: newly diagnosed GD, antithyroid drugs for less than 3 months. RNA from PBMCs was the source of the TCR library. The material was peripheral blood mononuclear cells (PBMCs), obtained at new diagnosis, from a patient treated with antithyroid drugs. The receptors were sampled from a female donor with Graves disease.

This clonotype has ten or more counts. This sequence joins TRBV9 and TRBJ1-4; D perhaps matches TRBD1 (5 bases). The CDR3 extends over 14 amino acids. Trimming shortened V by 4 bases and J by 5 bases, and 12 bases separated the two germline ends. CDR1 is SGDLS, CDR2 YYNGEE, per germline. Here the CDR3 DNA reads TGTGCCAGCAGCCCCCGGGACGGGAATGAAAAACTGTTTTTT. Translated, it gives CASSPRDGNEKLFF.

In this sample, this clonotype turned up many times. The genes are TRBV7-9 and TRBJ1-1; D unresolved. The CDR3 length is 14 residues. Germline V CDR1 and CDR2: SEHNR, FQNEAQ (reference sequence). Trimming took off 1 base at V and 0 bases at J, with 6 bases between the two ends. The CDR3 nucleotides are TGTGCCAGCAGCTTAGGGGGAATGAACACTGAAGCTTTCTTT. This encodes CASSLGGMNTEAFF.

The genes are TRBV10-3 and TRBJ2-3, with 8 bases fitting TRBD2. The CDR3 is made up of 16 amino acids. The V segment lost 0 bases and the J segment 2 bases; nucleotides outside the gene matches: 4. The germline CDR1 and CDR2 sequences are ENHRY and SYGVKD. The CDR3 is CAISESAGGATDTQYF. In DNA form, the CDR3 reads TGTGCCATCAGTGAGTCGGCCGGGGGGGCCACAGATACGCAGTATTTT.

This clonotype was observed at least ten times. The chain combines TRBV18 with TRBJ2-3, with 14 bases fitting TRBD2. Trimming cost V 4 bases and J 4 bases; bases outside gene matches: 22. The CDR3 consists of 22 residues. Per germline, CDR1 KGHSH and CDR2 LQKENI. The CDR3 DNA reads as TGTGCCAGCTCACGGTCGGCTCCGGGACTAGCGGGAGTGAGGTCTTTGGCAGATACGCAGTATTTT. It yields the protein CASSRSAPGLAGVRSLADTQYF.

This clonotype showed up many times. V gene TRBV20-1 combines with J gene TRBJ2-3, with 9 bases lining up with TRBD2. Per the germline V gene, CDR1 is DFQATT and CDR2 is SNEGSKA (reference sequence). This CDR3 is 18 amino acids long. V lost 4 bases to trimming and J lost 2 bases; unmatched junction nucleotides: 16. The CDR3, as DNA: TGCAGTGCTACGATGGGGTTGACTAGCGGAACGTTCACAGATACGCAGTATTTT. Its translation: CSATMGLTSGTFTDTQYF.

This clonotype was observed many times. This rearrangement joins TRBV24-1 to TRBJ2-2, with 13 bases that match TRBD2. With 4 bases clipped from V and 1 base from J, the junction kept 8 bases outside the gene matches. The length of the CDR3 is 19 residues. The V gene's germline CDR1 is KGHDR and CDR2 SFDVKD. CDR3 DNA sequence: TGTGCCACCAGTGACCCCGGACTAGCGGGGGAAAAGAACACCGGGGAGCTGTTTTTT. Residues: CATSDPGLAGEKNTGELFF.

The chain uses TRBV27 and TRBJ1-6; D uncertain. The germline gives CDR1 MNHEY, CDR2 SMNVEV (reference sequence). The CDR3 length is 16 residues. V lost 5 bases and J 0 bases, leaving 11 bases between the germline ends. Written as DNA, the CDR3 is TGTGCCAGCAGTCTGGCGGGGAGCTCCTATAATTCACCCCTCCACTTT. Translated: CASSLAGSSYNSPLHF.

The chain joins TRBV2 to TRBJ2-5; a possible D gene is TRBD2 (6 bases). Trimming removed 11 bases from V and 3 bases from J, with 25 bases in between. Germline CDR1 and CDR2: SNHLY and FYNNEI. The CDR3 spans 16 residues. CDR3 amino acids: CACSPRGGVKKETQYF. The CDR3 coding sequence is TGTGCCTGCTCTCCGAGGGGCGGGGTTAAAAAAGAGACCCAGTACTTC.

This clonotype was picked up a small number of times. The chain employs TRBV9 and TRBJ1-3, with 12 bases fitting TRBD1. Losses at the gene ends were 4 bases for V and 11 bases for J; bases not matched to a gene: 10. Germline-derived CDR1 and CDR2 are SGDLS and YYNGEE. CDR3 length equals 15 residues. CDR3 DNA sequence: TGTGCCAGCAGCTCTTTGGGACAGGGGGCGATCCCCATATATTTT. Translating gives CASSSLGQGAIPIYF.

This clonotype was detected only a few times. V usage is TRBV11-3 and J usage is TRBJ2-1; unclear D gene. The germline V and J ends were trimmed by 1 base and 3 bases, with 4 bases remaining between them. The length of the CDR3 is 13 residues. CDR1 and CDR2 from the germline V gene are SGHNT and YENEEA. The DNA for the CDR3 is TGTGCCAGCAGCTTAGTCTACTACAATGAGCAGTTCTTC. Residues: CASSLVYYNEQFF.

The rearrangement links TRBV6-1 to TRBJ2-2; D is perhaps TRBD2 (5 bases). The germline V gene has CDR1 MNHNS and CDR2 SASEGT. The CDR3 length is 14 residues. Trimming left V 6 bases short and J 1 base short, with 9 bases between. CDR3 nucleotides: TGTGCCAGCAGAGAAAGCGGGAACACCGGGGAGCTGTTTTTT. Translation gives CASRESGNTGELFF.

This clonotype was found many times. V usage is TRBV2 and J usage is TRBJ1-4, with 8 bases identical to TRBD1. The V gene end was trimmed by 0 bases and the J gene end by 8 bases; junction bases not matched to a gene: 11. The CDR3 consists of 17 residues. CDR1 is SNHLY and CDR2 is FYNNEI in the germline V gene. CDR3 loop: CASSEALRGQAREKLFF. The CDR3 bases are TGTGCCAGCAGTGAAGCGCTTCGGGGACAGGCGCGGGAAAAACTGTTTTTT.

This clonotype occurred many times. The chain is built from TRBV28 and TRBJ2-5; D call uncertain. Germline loops: CDR1 MDHEN, CDR2 SYDVKM. Trimming cost V 7 bases and J 4 bases, with 7 bases left between them. This CDR3 spans 11 amino acids. The CDR3 DNA reads as TGTGCCAGCAAAGCTTCAGAGACCCAGTACTTC. It is translated as CASKASETQYF.

This clonotype was recorded at least ten times. CDR3 amino acids: CASSRQGTGNTIYF. The CDR3, as DNA: TGTGCCAGCAGCAGACAGGGGACTGGAAACACCATATATTTT. The chain is built from TRBV7-2 and TRBJ1-3; 8 bases align to TRBD1. Germline V lookup: CDR1 SGHTA, CDR2 FQGNSA. The V and J ends lost 5 bases and 2 bases, in that order; junction bases with no gene match: 2. The CDR3 has 14 amino acids. The whole variable domain, remainder taken from reference TRBV7-2 and TRBJ1-3, is GAGVSQSPSNKVTEKGKDVELRCDPISGHTALYWYRQSLGQGLEFLIYFQGNSAPDKSGLPSDRFSAERTGGSVSTLTIQRTQQEDSAVYLCASSRQGTGNTIYFGEGSWLTVV.

This clonotype was observed many times. This chain connects TRBV13 to TRBJ2-7; TRBD2 matches at 10 bases. The trim removed 2 bases at V and 3 bases at J, leaving 10 bases unmatched. Germline V CDR1 and CDR2: PRHDT, FYEKMQ (reference sequence). CDR3 size: 17 residues. As DNA, the CDR3 is TGTGCCAGCAGCTTAACTCGGATAGCGGGAGGCCACTACGAGCAGTACTTC. It is translated as CASSLTRIAGGHYEQYF.

With regard to this clonotype: Being one base from a much bigger clone, this may be a read error. The V and J genes are TRBV18 and TRBJ2-7; D unclear. The CDR3 is made up of 13 amino acids. Per the germline V gene, CDR1 is KGHSH and CDR2 is LQKENI. V was pared by 2 bases and J by 2 bases, with 7 bases between. Here the CDR3 reads CASSPGVPYEQYF. The CDR3 region has the DNA TGTGCCAGCTCACCAGGAGTCCCCTACGAGCAGTACTTC.

This chain links TRBV16 with TRBJ1-6, with D uncertain. The CDR3 is 17 residues long. Germline CDR1 is KGHSY and CDR2 is FQNENV. V was pared by 0 bases and J by 0 bases, with 9 bases between. CDR3 sequence reads: CASSQSSGSSYNSPLHF. The CDR3, as DNA: TGTGCCAGCAGCCAATCGTCGGGGAGCTCCTATAATTCACCCCTCCACTTT.

Many counts were recorded for this clonotype. The V gene is TRBV7-8, the J gene TRBJ1-1; 7 bases line up with TRBD1. This CDR3 contains 14 residues. Germline lookup yields CDR1 SGHVS and CDR2 FQNEAQ. V was pared by 4 bases and J by 8 bases, with 10 bases of the junction left unmatched. DNA for the CDR3: TGTGCCAGCAGCTCCCCTGACAGGGTGACCGAAGCTTTCTTT. Its protein product is CASSSPDRVTEAFF. The variable domain in full, completed from reference TRBV7-8 and TRBJ1-1, reads GAGVSQSPRYKVAKRGQDVALRCDPISGHVSLFWYQQALGQGPEFLTYFQNEAQLDKSGLPSDRFFAERPEGSVSTLKIQRTQQEDSAVYLCASSSPDRVTEAFFGQGTRLTVV.

This clonotype came up many times. This chain connects TRBV7-8 to TRBJ2-7; 9 bases fit TRBD2. There are 14 residues in the CDR3. J lost 3 bases, V lost 5 bases, and 5 bases had no gene match. Germline V CDR1 and CDR2: SGHVS, FQNEAQ. The CDR3 protein is CASSPVSGSYEQYF. As DNA, the CDR3 is TGTGCCAGCAGCCCCGTTAGCGGGAGCTACGAGCAGTACTTC.

The chain has TRBV28 and TRBJ2-3; D is unresolved. Trimming cost V 5 bases and J 2 bases, with 14 bases left between them. Germline V gives CDR1 MDHEN, CDR2 SYDVKM. The length of the CDR3 is 15 residues. The CDR3 region has the DNA TGTGCCAGCAGTCCGCCCTTTTCGGCCACAGATACGCAGTATTTT. This encodes CASSPPFSATDTQYF.

At least ten counts were recorded for this clonotype. CDR3 in DNA: TGTGCCAGCAGTGAGCGACCGAGCTCTGGGGCCAACGTCCTGACTTTC. Translated, it gives CASSERPSSGANVLTF. V is TRBV6-1 and J is TRBJ2-6; no reliable D call. With 3 bases removed from V and 0 bases from J, the gap between germline ends came to 9 bases. The CDR3 is 16 residues long. Germline V gene sequence: CDR1 MNHNS, CDR2 SASEGT.

On this clonotype: A far bigger clonotype differs at one base, so this is likely a read error. The chain couples TRBV11-1 to TRBJ2-1, with D unresolved. There are 13 residues in the CDR3. Germline loops: CDR1 SGHAT, CDR2 FQDESV (reference sequence). CDR3: CASSPSGPNEHFF. CDR3 DNA sequence: TGTGCCAGCAGCCCAAGTGGCCCGAATGAGCACTTCTTC.

This clonotype was seen ten or more times. Here the CDR3 DNA reads TGTGCCAGCAGCTCCTGGACTAGCGGTAGCACAGATACGCAGTATTTT. Translated, it gives CASSSWTSGSTDTQYF. The chain has TRBV11-1 and TRBJ2-3; TRBD2 matches 10 bases. Germline trimming cut 4 bases from V and 0 bases from J; bases unmatched to any gene: 4. Germline CDR1 reads SGHAT; CDR2 reads FQDESV (reference sequence). The length of the CDR3 is 16 residues.

This clonotype was counted ten times or more. V is TRBV5-5 and J is TRBJ2-1, with D uncertain. The V end lost 3 bases, the J end lost 8 bases, and 21 bases lay between the germline ends. The CDR3 is 16 amino acids. CDR1 SGHKS and CDR2 YYEKEE come from the germline V gene (reference sequence). The CDR3 DNA reads as TGTGCCAGCAGCTACCGCTCCGCAGAACCCCTCGATGAGCAGTTCTTC. It specifies CASSYRSAEPLDEQFF.

This clonotype appeared many times. The chain is built from TRBV11-3 and TRBJ2-5; D might be TRBD2 (6 bases). Trimming cost V 5 bases and J 4 bases, with 11 bases left between them. Germline lookup yields CDR1 SGHNT and CDR2 YENEEA. This CDR3 is 13 amino acids long. The CDR3 loop reads CASSVRGGETQYF. CDR3 nucleotide sequence: TGTGCCAGCAGCGTACGGGGAGGAGAGACCCAGTACTTC.

This clonotype was counted ten times or more. The J gene is TRBJ2-7, the V gene TRBV2; maybe TRBD2 (6 bases). Germline V gives CDR1 SNHLY, CDR2 FYNNEI. This CDR3 has 15 residues. Trimming took 3 bases from V and 2 from J, leaving 14 bases between them. DNA of the CDR3: TGTGCCAGCAGTGATATGGCGGGAACAACCTACGAGCAGTACTTC. Protein product: CASSDMAGTTYEQYF.

This clonotype appeared many times. V and J are TRBV7-3 and TRBJ2-5; the match to TRBD1 covers 9 bases. The V gene end was trimmed by 5 bases and the J gene end by 5 bases; junction bases not matched to a gene: 3. Germline-derived CDR1 and CDR2 are SGHTA and FQGTGA. The CDR3 sequence is 13 residues long. In nucleotides, the CDR3 is TGTGCCAGCAGCCATGGGACAGGGGAGACCCAGTACTTC. This sequence encodes CASSHGTGETQYF.

This clonotype was counted many times. The rearrangement uses TRBV12-3 or TRBV12-4 and TRBJ1-4; TRBD1 matches 8 bases. The CDR3 runs to 15 residues. With 7 bases clipped from V and 6 bases from J, the junction kept 10 bases outside the gene matches. The CDR3 spells CASTGQGVEDEKLFF. The CDR3 DNA sequence: TGTGCCAGCACCGGACAGGGCGTGGAGGATGAAAAACTGTTTTTT.

This clonotype was seen at least ten times. V is TRBV28 and J is TRBJ1-2; 7 bases agree with TRBD1. V gave up 4 bases and J gave up 4 bases; unmatched junction bases: 15. The V gene's germline CDR1 is MDHEN and CDR2 SYDVKM. The CDR3 length is 17 residues. The CDR3 reads CASSSPRQGGFSYGYTF. The CDR3 coding sequence is TGTGCCAGCAGTTCCCCAAGACAGGGTGGGTTTTCCTATGGCTACACCTTC.

Note on this clonotype: One end of the junction does not line up with germline, which may come from a read error. The genes are TRBV10-3 and TRBJ2-2; 12 nucleotides match TRBD2. CDR3 length equals 13 residues. Germline loops: CDR1 ENHRY, CDR2 SYGVKD. The CDR3 loop reads CATGTSGPGELLF. The CDR3 coding sequence is TGTGCCACGGGGACTAGCGGGCCCGGGGAGCTGCTTTTT.